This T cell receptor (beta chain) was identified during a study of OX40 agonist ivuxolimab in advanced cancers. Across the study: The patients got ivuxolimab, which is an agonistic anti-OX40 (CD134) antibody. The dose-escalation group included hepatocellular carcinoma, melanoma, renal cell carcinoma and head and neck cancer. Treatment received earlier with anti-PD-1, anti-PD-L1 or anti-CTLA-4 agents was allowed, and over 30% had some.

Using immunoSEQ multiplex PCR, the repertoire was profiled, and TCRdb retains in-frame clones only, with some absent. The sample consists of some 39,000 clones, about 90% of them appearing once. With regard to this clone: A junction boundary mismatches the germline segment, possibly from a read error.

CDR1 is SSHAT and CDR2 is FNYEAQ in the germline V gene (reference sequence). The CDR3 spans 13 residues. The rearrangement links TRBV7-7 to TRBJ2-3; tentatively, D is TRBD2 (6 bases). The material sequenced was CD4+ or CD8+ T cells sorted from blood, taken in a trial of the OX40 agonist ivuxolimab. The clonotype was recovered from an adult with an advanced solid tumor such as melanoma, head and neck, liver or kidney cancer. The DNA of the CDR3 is TGTGCTAGCAGCTTGGGAGCGGGAGATACGCAGTATTTT. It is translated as CASSLGAGDTQYF.